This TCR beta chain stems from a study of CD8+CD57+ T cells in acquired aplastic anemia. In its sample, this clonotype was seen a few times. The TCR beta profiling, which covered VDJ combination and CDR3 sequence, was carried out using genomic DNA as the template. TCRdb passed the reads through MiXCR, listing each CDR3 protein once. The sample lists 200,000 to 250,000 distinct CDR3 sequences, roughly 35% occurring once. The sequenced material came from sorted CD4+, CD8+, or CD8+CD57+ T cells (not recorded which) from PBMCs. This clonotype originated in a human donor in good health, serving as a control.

The DNA for the CDR3 is TGTGCCTGGAGTGTAACGGGGGGCTACACCTTC. It encodes CAWSVTGGYTF. This chain joins TRBV30 and TRBJ1-2, with unresolved D. The CDR3 sequence is 11 residues long. V lost 0 bases and J lost 8, with 7 bases in between. CDR1 is GTSNPN and CDR2 is SVGIG in the germline V gene (reference sequence).